This is a list of T cell receptor beta chains from one sample in a study of regulatory dendritic cells for organ transplantation. What these receptors recognize is not known. Using immunoSEQ multiplex PCR, the repertoire was profiled, and TCRdb retains in-frame clones only, with some absent. The data show roughly 9,300 clones, 65% seen once. The sequenced sample consisted of naive CD4+ T cells from blood cultured with dendritic cells. The receptors were sampled from a human donor in good health. CDR3s include the opening cysteine and the closing phenylalanine or tryptophan. The D gene is left open where the match is weak. Rows may omit the clone size; those that give it use once, few, many or a size class.

abundance | d_gene | j_gene | v_gene | CDR3aa | CDR3nt
few | TRBD2 | TRBJ2-2 | TRBV5-1 | CASSSGGANTGELFF | TGCGCCAGCAGCTCGGGGGGAGCCAACACCGGGGAGCTGTTTTTT
- | TRBD1 | TRBJ2-5 | TRBV9 | CASSLGPTGETQYF | TGTGCCAGCAGCCTCGGGCCGACAGGGGAGACCCAGTACTTC
- | TRBD1 | TRBJ1-1 | TRBV11-2 | CASSFGQGAFTEAFF | TGTGCCAGCAGCTTCGGACAGGGGGCATTTACTGAAGCTTTCTTT
- | - | TRBJ2-5 | TRBV6-1 | CALWGMETQYF | TGTGCCCTTTGGGGCATGGAGACCCAGTACTTC
- | - | TRBJ1-2 | TRBV7-2 | CASRQGQADYGYTF | TGTGCCAGCAGACAGGGTCAGGCGGACTATGGCTACACCTTC
- | - | TRBJ1-2 | TRBV5-4 | CASTSWGGNYGYTF | TGTGCCAGCACCTCGTGGGGGGGGAACTATGGCTACACCTTC
- | TRBD1 | TRBJ2-7 | TRBV6-6 | CASSYGTGEIYEQYF | TGTGCCAGCAGTTACGGGACAGGGGAAATCTACGAGCAGTACTTC
- | - | TRBJ1-2 | TRBV6-5 | CASSRDRINYGYTF | TGTGCCAGCAGCCGAGACAGGATAAACTATGGCTACACCTTC
- | - | TRBJ1-5 | TRBV11-3 | CASSLSGAVNQPQHF | TGTGCCAGCAGCTTATCAGGGGCTGTTAATCAGCCCCAGCATTTT
- | - | TRBJ1-6 | TRBV7-2 | CASSSIRGDNSPLHF | TGTGCCAGCAGCTCCATCAGGGGAGATAATTCACCCCTCCACTTT
medium-sized | - | TRBJ1-2 | TRBV5-1 | CASSFPDSQTWGYTF | TGCGCCAGCAGCTTTCCGGACAGCCAGACATGGGGCTACACCTTC
few | - | TRBJ2-2 | TRBV7-2 | CASSLDSGSTGELFF | TGTGCCAGCAGCTTAGATTCCGGGAGCACCGGGGAGCTGTTTTTT
- | TRBD1 | TRBJ1-4 | TRBV7-8 | CASSLGATGRKLFF | TGTGCCAGCAGCTTAGGAGCGACAGGGAGAAAACTGTTTTTT
- | - | TRBJ1-1 | TRBV6-5 | CASSYSGRVHTEAFF | TGTGCCAGCAGTTACTCTGGCAGGGTCCACACTGAAGCTTTCTTT
- | TRBD1 | TRBJ1-4 | TRBV5-1 | CASSLEGGAAEKLFF | TGCGCCAGCAGCTTGGAAGGGGGCGCCGCTGAAAAACTGTTTTTT
- | - | TRBJ2-7 | TRBV7-3 | CASSLPRLKGRYEQYF | TGTGCCAGCAGCTTACCTAGATTAAAGGGGCGGTACGAGCAGTACTTC
- | TRBD1 | TRBJ2-1 | TRBV5-4 | CASSVGTGRGGEQFF | TGTGCCAGCAGCGTCGGGACAGGGCGAGGGGGTGAGCAGTTCTTC
- | TRBD1 | TRBJ2-1 | TRBV11-3 | CASSFGTEVNNEQFF | TGTGCCAGCAGCTTCGGGACAGAAGTTAACAATGAGCAGTTCTTC
- | - | TRBJ2-7 | TRBV9 | CASSGQVDTYEQYF | TGTGCCAGCAGCGGGCAAGTGGACACTTACGAGCAGTACTTC
- | TRBD1 | TRBJ1-2 | TRBV7-3 | CASSPGQGAFGYTF | TGTGCCAGCAGCCCAGGACAGGGGGCATTCGGCTACACCTTC
- | - | TRBJ1-1 | TRBV27 | CASSLSTENTEAFF | TGTGCCAGCAGTTTGTCTACCGAGAACACTGAAGCTTTCTTT
once | - | TRBJ2-1 | TRBV7-7 | CASSSNQGDEQFF | TGTGCCAGCAGCTCGAACCAGGGTGATGAGCAGTTCTTC
- | - | TRBJ1-1 | TRBV6-6 | CATSGKTEAFF | TGTGCCACCTCGGGTAAGACTGAAGCTTTCTTT
- | TRBD2 | TRBJ2-5 | TRBV7-9 | CASCTGGPYQETQYF | TGTGCCAGCTGTACGGGGGGGCCATATCAAGAGACCCAGTACTTC
- | - | TRBJ1-4 | TRBV7-2 | CASSPLRGGEEKLFF | TGTGCCAGCAGTCCTTTAAGGGGCGGTGAAGAAAAACTGTTTTTT
few | TRBD1 | TRBJ2-7 | TRBV5-6 | CASSRGRSGPYEQYF | TGTGCCAGCAGCAGGGGGCGGTCAGGGCCCTACGAGCAGTACTTC
- | - | TRBJ1-5 | TRBV7-9 | CASSLPNQPQHF | TGTGCCAGCAGCCTACCGAACCAGCCCCAGCATTTT
- | - | TRBJ1-2 | TRBV10-3 | CAISESQTGPNYGYTF | TGTGCCATCAGTGAGTCACAAACAGGCCCTAACTATGGCTACACCTTC
- | TRBD1 | TRBJ1-1 | TRBV19 | CASSSVRDRGTEAFF | TGTGCCAGTAGTTCAGTCCGGGACAGGGGTACTGAAGCTTTCTTT
- | - | TRBJ1-3 | TRBV5-4 | CASSMAGSVSGNTIYF | TGTGCCAGCAGCATGGCAGGTAGCGTCTCTGGAAACACCATATATTTT
- | - | TRBJ2-7 | TRBV6-5 | CASNPGRNYEQYF | TGTGCCAGCAACCCGGGGAGAAACTACGAGCAGTACTTC
- | TRBD1 | TRBJ2-7 | TRBV6-5 | CASSHRGYEQYF | TGTGCCAGCAGTCACAGGGGCTACGAGCAGTACTTC
- | - | TRBJ2-4 | TRBV19 | CASSTPQPGKNIQYF | TGTGCCAGTAGTACACCCCAGCCAGGCAAAAACATTCAGTACTTC
- | - | TRBJ1-1 | TRBV6-5 | CASSYQGNTEAFF | TGTGCCAGCAGTTACCAGGGGAACACTGAAGCTTTCTTT
- | TRBD2 | TRBJ2-2 | TRBV19 | CASSIEKLAGAGELFF | TGTGCCAGTAGTATAGAGAAACTAGCGGGGGCCGGGGAGCTGTTTTTT
few | - | TRBJ1-1 | TRBV5-4 | CASSSLAVGAGTEAFF | TGTGCCAGCAGCTCCCTAGCCGTGGGGGCCGGGACTGAAGCTTTCTTT
- | - | TRBJ1-1 | TRBV20-1 | CSALKMREAFF | TGCAGTGCCTTGAAGATGAGGGAAGCTTTCTTT